These 27 T cell receptor beta chains originate from one sample sequenced in a study of blood T cell repertoires in COVID-19. The repertoire was sequenced with immunoSEQ multiplex PCR; TCRdb's copy has only in-frame clones and lacks some. The sample includes about 210,000 clones, more than 75% of them seen just once. Material: peripheral blood. These receptors were collected from a human donor in a cohort sampled during active COVID-19.

This clone was counted a single time. This chain uses TRBV3-1 (or the pseudogene TRBV3-2) with TRBJ1-1; tentatively, D is TRBD1 (5 bases). The germline V gene has CDR1 LGHDT and CDR2 YNNKEL (reference sequence). The CDR3 is made up of 14 amino acids. Trimming took off 4 bases at V and 13 bases at J, with 22 bases between the two ends. Here the CDR3 DNA reads TGTGCCAGCAGCCCGGCGGGGGTGCCCCTTGGAGTTTTCTTT. As protein: CASSPAGVPLGVFF.

J is TRBJ1-2 and V is TRBV5-5; 7 bases line up with TRBD1. V shed 0 bases and J 5 bases; nucleotides not matched to a gene: 4. CDR1 is SGHKS, CDR2 YYEKEE, per germline (reference sequence). The CDR3 totals 14 residues. The DNA for the CDR3 is TGTGCCAGCAGCTTGGCCGGGGACAGTTATGGCTACACCTTC. Its protein is CASSLAGDSYGYTF.

The chain is built from TRBV29-1 and TRBJ1-5; D ambiguous. V was clipped by 5 bases and J by 3 bases, with 11 bases between them. Germline values: CDR1 SQVTM, CDR2 ANQGSEA. This CDR3 comprises 13 residues. CDR3 nucleotide sequence: TGCAGCGTTCGCCAGACTTTCAATCAGCCCCAGCATTTT. Translated, it gives CSVRQTFNQPQHF.

The rearrangement links TRBV5-1 to TRBJ1-1; TRBD1 aligns across 9 bases. V dropped 1 base and J dropped 1; count of bases not matched to a gene: 2. Germline values: CDR1 SGHRS, CDR2 YFSETQ. This CDR3 has 15 residues. As DNA, the CDR3 is TGCGCCAGCAGCTTGTCGGGACAGGGGAACACTGAAGCTTTCTTT. The encoded protein is CASSLSGQGNTEAFF.

The chain joins TRBV9 to TRBJ1-1; maybe TRBD1 (5 bases). This CDR3 spans 16 amino acids. V lost 0 bases, J lost 1 base, and 13 bases lay in between. Germline CDR1 SGDLS, CDR2 YYNGEE. The CDR3 DNA reads TGTGCCAGCAGCGTAGGGGGCCGGGGGAGGAACACTGAAGCTTTCTTT. Translated: CASSVGGRGRNTEAFF.

The J gene is TRBJ1-3, the V gene TRBV25-1; 8 bases line up with TRBD1. Germline V gene lookup returns CDR1 MGHDK and CDR2 SYGVNS. V shed 3 bases and J 5 bases; nucleotides not matched to a gene: 6. The CDR3 has 15 amino acids. DNA of the CDR3: TGTGCCAGCAGTGACCACGGACAGGGACGAAACACCATATATTTT. As protein: CASSDHGQGRNTIYF.

This chain uses TRBV5-1 with TRBJ1-4; 11 bases match TRBD1. Unmatched junction bases numbered 8, after V lost 10 bases and J lost 6 bases. Germline-derived CDR1 and CDR2 are SGHRS and YFSETQ. The CDR3 runs 14 residues. The CDR3 nucleotides are TGCGCCTCCGGACAGGGGGCTTGGGATGAAAAACTGTTTTTT. The encoded protein is CASGQGAWDEKLFF.

The rearrangement links TRBV30 to TRBJ1-2; TRBD1 is a possible D gene (5 bases). The germline V gene encodes CDR1 GTSNPN and CDR2 SVGIG (reference sequence). This CDR3 has 13 amino acids. Trimming removed 0 bases from V and 5 bases from J, with 10 bases in between. The CDR3 nucleotides read TGTGCCTGGAGTGTACCAGGGCTGTATGGCTACACCTTC. Translated: CAWSVPGLYGYTF.

The gene calls are TRBV27 and TRBJ2-7; 7 nucleotides line up with TRBD2. V gave up 2 bases and J gave up 0 bases; unmatched junction bases: 1. CDR3 length equals 14 residues. CDR1 is MNHEY and CDR2 is SMNVEV in the germline V gene (reference sequence). CDR3 loop: CASSLQRDSYEQYF. The DNA of the CDR3 is TGTGCCAGCAGTTTACAGCGGGACTCCTACGAGCAGTACTTC.

The chain is built from TRBV4-3 and TRBJ1-2; D is possibly TRBD1 (5 bases). Deletions cut 1 base from V and 7 bases from J, with 16 bases between. The CDR3 contains 15 residues. CDR1 LGHNA and CDR2 YSLEER come from the germline V gene. For the CDR3, the DNA is TGCGCCAGCAGCCAAGTTACAGGCTCTCAGGGTGGCTACACCTTC. This translates into CASSQVTGSQGGYTF.

The chain joins TRBV2 to TRBJ1-1, with D perhaps matching TRBD1 (6 bases). The CDR3 consists of 12 residues. With 10 bases removed from V and 5 bases from J, the gap between germline ends came to 14 bases. Germline CDR1 reads SNHLY; CDR2 reads FYNNEI. The DNA of the CDR3 is TGTGCCACCGGACAGAGTGGGACTGAAGCTTTCTTT. The encoded protein is CATGQSGTEAFF.

The chain combines TRBV7-2 with TRBJ2-1; 8 bases map to TRBD2. The germline gives CDR1 SGHTA, CDR2 FQGNSA. V trimming: 5 bases; J trimming: 3 bases; junction bases outside the gene matches: 6. This CDR3 spans 15 amino acids. In DNA, the CDR3 is TGTGCCAGCAGCACTAGCGGCACCAACTACAATGAGCAGTTCTTC. Encoded protein: CASSTSGTNYNEQFF.

The chain employs TRBV28 and TRBJ1-6, with D maybe TRBD1 (6 bases). The CDR3 consists of 13 residues. In germline, CDR1 is MDHEN, CDR2 SYDVKM. Trimming left V 5 bases short and J 9 bases short, with 11 bases between. In nucleotides, the CDR3 is TGTGCCAGCAGTACAGGGCGCGGTTCACCCCTCCACTTT. This gives the protein CASSTGRGSPLHF.

The chain uses TRBV7-2 and TRBJ1-5; possibly TRBD1 for D (5 bases). With 5 bases removed from V and 2 bases from J, the gap between germline ends came to 10 bases. From germline, CDR1 is SGHTA and CDR2 FQGNSA. This CDR3 comprises 14 residues. The CDR3 DNA is TGTGCCAGCAGCCAGGCGGGGGGCAATCAGCCCCAGCATTTT. Its translation is CASSQAGGNQPQHF.

The V call is TRBV6-5, the J call TRBJ1-4, with D possibly being TRBD1 (5 bases). Trimming shortened V by 2 bases and J by 5 bases, and 15 bases separated the two germline ends. Germline V gene data show CDR1 as MNHEY and CDR2 as SVGAGI. The CDR3 has 16 amino acids. CDR3 in DNA: TGTGCCAGCAGTTACACCAGGGCCAAAGGAAATGAAAAACTGTTTTTT. Encoded protein: CASSYTRAKGNEKLFF.

CDR3 nucleotides: TGTGCCAGCACGCGGGGGGGCTCTGGGGCCAACGTCCTGACTTTC. It codes for CASTRGGSGANVLTF. V gene TRBV9 combines with J gene TRBJ2-6; 9 bases are a match to TRBD2. V gave up 6 bases and J gave up 0 bases; unmatched junction bases: 1. The CDR3 spans 15 residues. The germline V gene has CDR1 SGDLS and CDR2 YYNGEE.

This rearrangement joins TRBV6-6 to TRBJ2-3; TRBD2 agrees at 7 bases. There are 14 residues in the CDR3. Germline V gene lookup returns CDR1 MNHNY and CDR2 SVGAGI (reference sequence). V shed 2 bases, J shed 6 bases, and the junction held 5 bases outside the gene matches. The CDR3 reads CASSYERGGDTQYF. The DNA for the CDR3 is TGTGCCAGCAGTTACGAGCGGGGAGGGGATACGCAGTATTTT.

The chain combines TRBV5-6 with TRBJ2-7; TRBD2 is a possible D gene (5 bases). The CDR3 sequence is 16 residues long. The ends were cut back, 0 bases at V and 0 bases at J, with 13 bases in the middle. CDR1 is SGHDT, CDR2 YYEEEE, per germline. The CDR3: CASSLVGAASSYEQYF. The CDR3 coding sequence is TGTGCCAGCAGCTTGGTAGGAGCGGCAAGCTCCTACGAGCAGTACTTC.

The rearrangement joins TRBV28 to TRBJ1-3; no clear D. This CDR3 spans 16 amino acids. Germline CDR1 MDHEN, CDR2 SYDVKM. V was pared by 2 bases and J by 0 bases, with 11 bases between. This CDR3 reads CASSLGGFYSGNTIYF. The CDR3 DNA reads as TGTGCCAGCAGTTTAGGAGGGTTTTACTCTGGAAACACCATATATTTT. Full variable domain (missing parts from reference TRBV28 and TRBJ1-3): DVKVTQSSRYLVKRTGEKVFLECVQDMDHENMFWYRQDPGLGLRLIYFSYDVKMKEKGDIPEGYSVSREKKERFSLILESASTNQTSMYLCASSLGGFYSGNTIYFGEGSWLTVV.

This chain joins TRBV7-2 and TRBJ2-1; TRBD2 matches at 8 bases. CDR1 is SGHTA and CDR2 is FQGNSA in the germline V gene. With V trimmed by 5 bases and J by 0 bases, 3 bases remained unmatched. CDR3 size: 15 residues. Written as DNA, the CDR3 is TGTGCCAGCAGCCGTAGCGGGAACTCCTACAATGAGCAGTTCTTC. Translating it yields CASSRSGNSYNEQFF.

This clone was counted a few times. This sequence joins TRBV19 and TRBJ1-1, with D maybe TRBD1 (5 bases). The CDR3 totals 13 residues. From germline, CDR1 is LNHDA and CDR2 SQIVND (reference sequence). Trimming took off 4 bases at V and 1 base at J, with 7 bases between the two ends. CDR3 in DNA: TGTGCCAGTAGTACACAGGAGAACACTGAAGCTTTCTTT. Protein product: CASSTQENTEAFF. Drawing the rest from reference TRBV19 and TRBJ1-1, the complete variable domain is DGGITQSPKYLFRKEGQNVTLSCEQNLNHDAMYWYRQDPGQGLRLIYYSQIVNDFQKGDIAEGYSVSREKKESFPLTVTSAQKNPTAFYLCASSTQENTEAFFGQGTRLTVV.

V and J are TRBV4-1 and TRBJ1-3; D uncertain. V was trimmed by 0 bases and J by 6 bases, leaving 12 bases between them. Germline CDR1 reads MGHRA; CDR2 reads YSYEKL. The CDR3 consists of 15 residues. The CDR3 bases are TGCGCCAGCAGCCAAGAATCCTTCTCCCTAAACACCATATATTTT. It specifies CASSQESFSLNTIYF.

The chain is built from TRBV29-1 and TRBJ1-4; no clear D. CDR3 length: 10 amino acids. Germline-derived CDR1 and CDR2 are SQVTM and ANQGSEA. The ends were cut back, 4 bases at V and 7 bases at J, with 4 bases in the middle. CDR3 bases: TGCAGCGTTGGGAGTGAAAAACTGTTTTTT. Translation: CSVGSEKLFF.

The V call is TRBV6-4, the J call TRBJ2-2, with TRBD2 as a possible D gene (6 bases). This CDR3 comprises 16 residues. Looked up from germline, CDR1 is MRHNA and CDR2 is SNTAGT. Deletions cut 0 bases from V and 1 base from J, with 9 bases between. This CDR3 is CASSDSLGGNTGELFF. The CDR3 region has the DNA TGTGCCAGCAGTGACTCGCTGGGGGGGAACACCGGGGAGCTGTTTTTT.

The chain employs TRBV29-1 and TRBJ1-3; D unresolved. Per the germline V gene, CDR1 is SQVTM and CDR2 is ANQGSEA. The V gene lost 7 bases and the J gene lost 0 bases, with 7 bases spanning the gap. The length of the CDR3 is 12 residues. The CDR3 is CSGEISGNTIYF. CDR3 in DNA: TGCAGCGGGGAGATCTCTGGAAACACCATATATTTT.

The V gene is TRBV6-5, the J gene TRBJ2-7; 9 nucleotides align to TRBD1. The CDR3 is 14 residues long. CDR1 and CDR2 from the germline V gene are MNHEY and SVGAGI. With 5 bases clipped from V and 6 bases from J, the junction kept 8 bases outside the gene matches. CDR3 amino acids: CASSRTGVIGEQYF. The CDR3 DNA reads TGTGCCAGCAGTAGGACAGGGGTGATCGGCGAGCAGTACTTC.

This chain connects TRBV19 to TRBJ2-4; 7 bases are shared with TRBD1. The CDR3 loop spans 16 amino acids. V dropped 5 bases and J dropped 12; count of bases not matched to a gene: 19. The germline V gene encodes CDR1 LNHDA and CDR2 SQIVND (reference sequence). This CDR3 is CASSPGTEPWQGAQYF. CDR3 nucleotide sequence: TGTGCCAGTAGTCCTGGGACAGAACCTTGGCAAGGCGCTCAGTACTTC.